Listed below are T cell receptor beta chains from one sample, sequenced in a study of blood T cell repertoires in COVID-19. Generated by immunoSEQ multiplex PCR, the TCRdb table keeps only in-frame clones and is missing some. There are about 140,000 clones in the sample; about 89% occur only once, and 11% lies in the top ten. Material: PBMCs or T cells enriched from blood (not recorded which). The source of these receptors is a man aged 55 to 70 who had recovered from COVID-19. CDR3s include the opening cysteine and the closing phenylalanine or tryptophan. A D gene is named only where the DNA matches it firmly. Only some rows state a clone size, as once, few, many or a class for expanded clones.

j_call clone_size v_call d_call cdr3_nt cdr3_aa
TRBJ1-4 - TRBV28 - TGTGCCAGCACCCGGACACCAACTAATGAAAAACTGTTTTTT CASTRTPTNEKLFF
TRBJ1-6 - TRBV3-1/TRBV3-2 TRBD1 TGTGCCAGCAGCCGTGCGCCGGGACAGGGGAATTCACCCCTCCACTTT CASSRAPGQGNSPLHF
TRBJ1-6 - TRBV27 - TGTGCCAGCACAAGTGGTCGGGAATATAATTCACCCCTCCACTTT CASTSGREYNSPLHF
TRBJ1-3 - TRBV6-5 - TGTGCCAGCAGAGCCGGGAACTCTGGAAACACCATATATTTT CASRAGNSGNTIYF
TRBJ1-1 once TRBV6-5 - TGTGCCAGCGGGAGAAACACTGAAGCTTTCTTT CASGRNTEAFF
TRBJ2-3 - TRBV2 TRBD2 TGTGCCAGCCCCGGTGGATGGCGGGAGGGGGTTTTAGATACGCAGTATTTT CASPGGWREGVLDTQYF
TRBJ2-5 - TRBV4-1 TRBD2 TGCGCCAGCAGCCTAGGTGGGACTAGCGGCCAAGAGACCCAGTACTTC CASSLGGTSGQETQYF
TRBJ2-7 once TRBV28 - TGTGCCTCCGGGCAGGGGAGATACGAGCAGTACTTC CASGQGRYEQYF
TRBJ1-5 - TRBV7-2 TRBD1 TGTGCCAGCAGCTTGCAGGGGGATCAGCCCCAGCATTTT CASSLQGDQPQHF
TRBJ1-1 - TRBV3-1/TRBV3-2 - TGTGCCAGCAGCCAAGATTTTCGCGGACAGCAGGAAGCTTTCTTT CASSQDFRGQQEAFF
TRBJ1-3 few TRBV5-1 TRBD1 TGCGCCAGCACCACAGGGGGCTCTGGAAACACCATATATTTT CASTTGGSGNTIYF
TRBJ2-1 - TRBV13 TRBD2 TGTGCCAGCAGCCCCCCTAGCGGGAGAATCGATGAGCAGTTCTTC CASSPPSGRIDEQFF
TRBJ2-5 - TRBV5-4 TRBD2 TGTGCCAGCAGCTTACGTTCCGGGGGGCAAGAGACCCAGTACTTC CASSLRSGGQETQYF
TRBJ2-3 - TRBV25-1 TRBD2 TGTGCCAGCAGTGAATACGGACTAGCGGGGGGAGTGCAGTATTTT CASSEYGLAGGVQYF
TRBJ2-4 many TRBV28 - TGTGCCAGCAGTCACAGGGGGGGTGCCAAAAACATTCAGTACTTC CASSHRGGAKNIQYF
TRBJ2-7 - TRBV3-1/TRBV3-2 TRBD2 TGTGCCAGCAGCCGAGGAGCGGGAGTCTACGAGCAGTACTTC CASSRGAGVYEQYF